This TCR beta chain was sequenced for a study of cytomegalovirus exposure and HLA in healthy donors. Use of 60 Vbeta and 13 Jbeta primers characterized the PCR. Source study methods: Later, an analysis found 65 million to 85 million unique TCR beta chains, and 9.5 million to 11 million of these were shared. Data came from immunoSEQ multiplex PCR; TCRdb stores just in-frame clones and leaves some out. The V and J calls and the clone size are those of that table, but D and trimming were determined from the DNA. Of approximately 100,000 clones listed, 70% to 80% are singletons. The V segment lost 3 bases and the J segment 9 bases; nucleotides outside the gene matches: 10. Germline V gene sequence: CDR1 SGHRS, CDR2 YFSETQ. The CDR3 has 16 amino acids.

The V gene is TRBV5-1, the J gene TRBJ1-6, with TRBD1 matching 9 bases. The specimen sequenced was PBMCs. This TCR was sampled from a man aged 60 to 75 in good health and CMV-seropositive. Here the CDR3 reads CASSSTGQGLGSPLHF. CDR3 DNA: TGCGCCAGCAGCTCTACGGGACAGGGATTAGGTTCACCCCTCCACTTT.